The source of this T cell receptor (beta chain) is a study of regulatory T cells in long-lasting Graves disease. Both iRepertoire HTBI primers and Arm-PCR of CDR3 regions were used to build the TCR beta libraries. One entry per CDR3 protein, called by TCRdb with MiXCR from the multiplex PCR reads. The sample shows over 450,000 distinct CDR3 sequences, about 22% of them seen only once. The length of the CDR3 is 14 residues. CDR1 SGHTA and CDR2 FQGNSA come from the germline V gene. With 3 bases removed from V and 1 base from J, the gap between germline ends came to 10 bases. Indicated time point: persistent/refractory GD, antithyroid drugs over 5 years with positive TRAb. PBMCs were the source of the RNA used for TCR sequencing.

The clonotype comes from a female donor with Graves disease. The chain employs TRBV7-2 and TRBJ2-7; D may be TRBD1 (5 bases). Sequencing used peripheral blood mononuclear cells (PBMCs), obtained when the disease was refractory, from a patient treated with antithyroid drugs. The CDR3 sequence is CASSFPTVSYEQYF. CDR3 nucleotide sequence: TGTGCCAGCAGCTTTCCGACAGTTTCCTACGAGCAGTACTTC.